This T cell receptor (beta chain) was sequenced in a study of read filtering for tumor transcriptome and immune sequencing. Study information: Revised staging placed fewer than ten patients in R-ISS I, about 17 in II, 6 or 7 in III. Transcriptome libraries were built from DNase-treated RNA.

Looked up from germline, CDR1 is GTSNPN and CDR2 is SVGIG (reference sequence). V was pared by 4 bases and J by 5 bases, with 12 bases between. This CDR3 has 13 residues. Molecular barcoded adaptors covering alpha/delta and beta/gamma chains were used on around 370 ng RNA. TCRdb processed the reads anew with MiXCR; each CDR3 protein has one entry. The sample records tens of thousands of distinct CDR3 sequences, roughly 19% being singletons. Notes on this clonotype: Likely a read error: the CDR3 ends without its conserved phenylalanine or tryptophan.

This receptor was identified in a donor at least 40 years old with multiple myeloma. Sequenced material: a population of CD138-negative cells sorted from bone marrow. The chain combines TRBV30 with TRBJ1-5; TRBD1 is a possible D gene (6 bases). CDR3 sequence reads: CAWTPAGDQPQHL. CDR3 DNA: TGTGCCTGGACCCCAGCAGGGGATCAGCCCCAGCATCTT.